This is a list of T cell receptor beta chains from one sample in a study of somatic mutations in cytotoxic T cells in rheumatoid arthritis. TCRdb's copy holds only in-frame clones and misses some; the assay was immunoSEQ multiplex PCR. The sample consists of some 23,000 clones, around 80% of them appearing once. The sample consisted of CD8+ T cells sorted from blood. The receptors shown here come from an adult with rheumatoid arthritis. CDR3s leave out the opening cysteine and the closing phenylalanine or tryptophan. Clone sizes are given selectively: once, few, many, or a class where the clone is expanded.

cdr3_aa: ASSYSGPARAVEQY
clone_size: .
j_call: TRBJ2-7
v_call: TRBV6-5

cdr3_aa: ASSMADGYEQY
clone_size: .
j_call: TRBJ2-7
v_call: TRBV19

cdr3_aa: ASSLDLGAYEQY
clone_size: .
j_call: TRBJ2-7
v_call: TRBV5-1

cdr3_aa: ASSTGTGSYNEQF
clone_size: .
j_call: TRBJ2-1
v_call: TRBV4-1

cdr3_aa: ASSGTGFYNEQF
clone_size: .
j_call: TRBJ2-1
v_call: TRBV5-1

cdr3_aa: ASSGAGTGFHEQY
clone_size: .
j_call: TRBJ2-7
v_call: TRBV7-9

cdr3_aa: ASSKTGRAGELF
clone_size: .
j_call: TRBJ2-2
v_call: TRBV7-8

cdr3_aa: ASSANRAPGY
clone_size: .
j_call: TRBJ2-7
v_call: TRBV6-1

cdr3_aa: ASSQGGILQETQY
clone_size: .
j_call: TRBJ2-5
v_call: TRBV4-2

cdr3_aa: ASRTANQETQY
clone_size: .
j_call: TRBJ2-5
v_call: TRBV5-4

cdr3_aa: ASSGRGSSYEQY
clone_size: medium-sized
j_call: TRBJ2-7
v_call: TRBV6-1

cdr3_aa: ASSPTSGSGANVLT
clone_size: few
j_call: TRBJ2-6
v_call: TRBV4-3

cdr3_aa: ASSEKLAGWVTDTQY
clone_size: .
j_call: TRBJ2-3
v_call: TRBV5-1

cdr3_aa: SVGDPQGNTEAF
clone_size: .
j_call: TRBJ1-1
v_call: TRBV29-1

cdr3_aa: ASSQEVWGLGGNTEAF
clone_size: .
j_call: TRBJ1-1
v_call: TRBV4-1

cdr3_aa: ASSSGGGAKNIQY
clone_size: .
j_call: TRBJ2-4
v_call: TRBV21-1

cdr3_aa: ASSQDRLAGYSYNEQF
clone_size: .
j_call: TRBJ2-1
v_call: TRBV4-1

cdr3_aa: AISEDRDNNEQY
clone_size: .
j_call: TRBJ2-7
v_call: TRBV10-3

cdr3_aa: ASSQGLPGLATDTQY
clone_size: once
j_call: TRBJ2-3
v_call: TRBV4-1

cdr3_aa: ASSLSDSYNEQF
clone_size: medium-sized
j_call: TRBJ2-1
v_call: TRBV9

cdr3_aa: ASSVDLQETQY
clone_size: once
j_call: TRBJ2-5
v_call: TRBV9

cdr3_aa: ASSPTKAANYGYT
clone_size: .
j_call: TRBJ1-2
v_call: TRBV9

cdr3_aa: ATSRGDSGHTDTQY
clone_size: .
j_call: TRBJ2-3
v_call: TRBV15

cdr3_aa: ASSSAESYEQY
clone_size: .
j_call: TRBJ2-7
v_call: TRBV28

cdr3_aa: ASRLWRGSGNTEAF
clone_size: .
j_call: TRBJ1-1
v_call: TRBV19

cdr3_aa: ASSLVDKGYEQY
clone_size: .
j_call: TRBJ2-7
v_call: TRBV7-2

cdr3_aa: ASSRPTAGNNEQF
clone_size: .
j_call: TRBJ2-1
v_call: TRBV7-9

cdr3_aa: ASSHWDSQGEKLF
clone_size: .
j_call: TRBJ1-4
v_call: TRBV4-3

cdr3_aa: ASSIGANYGYT
clone_size: few
j_call: TRBJ1-2
v_call: TRBV19

cdr3_aa: ASGAGELF
clone_size: .
j_call: TRBJ2-2
v_call: TRBV6-5

cdr3_aa: ASSQGNQGYEQY
clone_size: .
j_call: TRBJ2-7
v_call: TRBV4-1

cdr3_aa: ASSLVGMGVGNTEAF
clone_size: .
j_call: TRBJ1-1
v_call: TRBV5-4

cdr3_aa: ASSLRTGPHTGELF
clone_size: .
j_call: TRBJ2-2
v_call: TRBV4-3

cdr3_aa: ASSENDRGQITEAF
clone_size: .
j_call: TRBJ1-1
v_call: TRBV6-1